Listed below are T cell receptor beta chains from one sample, sequenced in a study of T cell repertoires in cytomegalovirus infection. TCRdb re-called the reads through MiXCR, storing one row per CDR3 protein. The repertoire consists of about 770,000 distinct CDR3 sequences, with just under 30% occurring once and the leading ten covering about an eighth. For these receptors, no antigen is known. The starting material was cultured CD8+ T cells from PBMCs, obtained from culture after CMV antigen stimulation. These TCRs come from a human donor in good health (CMV status not recorded). Some clones in this sample may be carry-over from other donors' samples. Both conserved end residues are part of each CDR3. A D gene is named only where the DNA matches it firmly. Size is omitted from some rows. Given values are once, few, many or a class for expanded clones.

J	size	V	D	DNA	CDR3
TRBJ2-2	.	TRBV6-5	.	TGTGCCAGCAGTTACCCCCCCAGGGCGAACACCGGGGAGCTGTTTTTT	CASSYPPRANTGELFF
TRBJ2-3	few	TRBV13	.	TGTGCCAGCAGCCTACTAGGAGAGACAGATACGCAGTATTTT	CASSLLGETDTQYF
TRBJ2-1	.	TRBV5-4	TRBD2	TGTGCCAGCAGCTTGGGGGGAGCGGGGGACCCTTGGGAGCAGTTCTTC	CASSLGGAGDPWEQFF
TRBJ1-1	.	TRBV12-3/TRBV12-4	.	TGTGCCAGCAGTCCCCACAGGGAGTCCGATGAAGCTTTCTTT	CASSPHRESDEAFF
TRBJ2-3	.	TRBV7-8	.	TGTGCCAGCAGCCACAGGCATAGCACAGATACGCAGTATTTT	CASSHRHSTDTQYF
TRBJ1-1	few	TRBV10-3	.	TGTGCCATCAGTGAAGTGGGGCGTTTTGACACTGAAGCTTTCTTT	CAISEVGRFDTEAFF
TRBJ2-3	.	TRBV9	.	TGTGCCAGCAGCGTAGCTACGTCGGGGGCTCGGGATACGCAGTATTTT	CASSVATSGARDTQYF
TRBJ2-6	.	TRBV19	.	TGTGCCAGTAGTGACTACTCTGGGGCCAACGTCCTGACTTTC	CASSDYSGANVLTF
TRBJ2-2	.	TRBV2	TRBD2	TGTGCCAGCAGTGACCTACGGACTAGCGGGGTGAACACCGGGGAGCTGTTTTTT	CASSDLRTSGVNTGELFF
TRBJ2-5	.	TRBV6-1	TRBD1	TGTGCCAGCAGTCCGGGGGCAGGGGGCTTCCAAGAGACCCAGTACTTC	CASSPGAGGFQETQYF
TRBJ2-2	few	TRBV6-5	.	TGTGCCAGCAGTTCTGACAACGCGAACACCGGGGAGCTGTTTTTT	CASSSDNANTGELFF
TRBJ2-1	few	TRBV7-9	TRBD2	TGTGCCAGCAGGACTAGCGGTCCAGTATACAATGAGCAGTTCTTC	CASRTSGPVYNEQFF
TRBJ1-3	.	TRBV7-9	TRBD1	TGTGCCAGCAGCCGAAAGACAGGGCCCTCTGGAAACACCATATATTTT	CASSRKTGPSGNTIYF
TRBJ1-1	few	TRBV10-3	TRBD1	TGTGCCATCAGTGATGGGACAGGATACATGAACACTGAAGCTTTCTTT	CAISDGTGYMNTEAFF
TRBJ1-5	.	TRBV28	.	TGTGCCAGCAGTTTTGACATCTATCAGCCCCAGCATTTT	CASSFDIYQPQHF
TRBJ2-5	.	TRBV12-3/TRBV12-4	.	TGTGCCAGCAGCCGGGGCTATGGGGAGACCCAGTACTTC	CASSRGYGETQYF
TRBJ2-5	.	TRBV20-1	.	TGCAGTGCTAGAGATCCAACAGAAGAGTACCAAGAGACCCAGTACTTC	CSARDPTEEYQETQYF
TRBJ1-2	.	TRBV9	.	TGTGCCAGCAGCGCGCAGGGTTTGTATGGCTACACCTTC	CASSAQGLYGYTF
TRBJ1-5	few	TRBV28	.	TGTGCCAGCAGTTTTCGAGGGGTTAAGGGCAATCAGCCCCAGCATTTT	CASSFRGVKGNQPQHF
TRBJ2-1	once	TRBV24-1	TRBD1	TGTGCCACCAGTGATCCCGGGACAGGGAATCGAGATGAGCAGTTCTTC	CATSDPGTGNRDEQFF
TRBJ2-3	.	TRBV6-2/TRBV6-3	TRBD1	TGTGCCAGCAGTTACCCACCAGGGACAGTGCCGATCACAGATACGCAGTATTTT	CASSYPPGTVPITDTQYF
TRBJ1-2	.	TRBV12-3/TRBV12-4	.	TGTGCCAGCAGTTTAGTGAGTGCTAACTATGGCTACACCTTC	CASSLVSANYGYTF
TRBJ1-2	few	TRBV6-6	.	TGTGCCAGCAGCCCCTACCCTGACCGGTTCTATGGCTACACCTTC	CASSPYPDRFYGYTF
TRBJ1-1	.	TRBV20-1	.	TGCAGTGCTAGTGAGTGGGGGGGGACTGAAGCTTTCTTT	CSASEWGGTEAFF
TRBJ1-5	few	TRBV6-6	TRBD1	TGTGCCAGCACCGGCGACAGGGGGGTAGGTCAGCCCCAGCATTTT	CASTGDRGVGQPQHF
TRBJ2-1	many	TRBV7-6	TRBD2	TGTGCCAGCAGCCTAGCGGGGGAATCCTACAATGAGCAGTTCTTC	CASSLAGESYNEQFF
TRBJ2-3	many	TRBV7-9	.	TGTGCCAGCAGCCCGAGCGGGAGCACAGATACGCAGTATTTT	CASSPSGSTDTQYF
TRBJ1-1	few	TRBV29-1	.	TGCAGCGTTTCCGGCGGGGGGGGGAACACTGAAGCTTTCTTT	CSVSGGGGNTEAFF
TRBJ1-2	few	TRBV27	.	TGTGCCAGCAGCCTAAGCTCGGGCGGGTATGGCTACACCTTC	CASSLSSGGYGYTF
TRBJ1-5	few	TRBV12-3/TRBV12-4	TRBD1	TGTGCCAGCAGTCTCCCAAGGGGGCTCTATCAGCCCCAGCATTTT	CASSLPRGLYQPQHF
TRBJ2-3	once	TRBV6-2/TRBV6-3	.	TGTGCCAGCAGCCAACCCGTAGGGGCGGTAAGCACAGATACGCAGTATTTT	CASSQPVGAVSTDTQYF
TRBJ2-1	many	TRBV20-1	TRBD2	TGCAGTAAACCCACGGGGGGGCTAGGTGAGCAGTTCTTC	CSKPTGGLGEQFF
TRBJ1-2	.	TRBV7-4	.	TGTGCCAGCAGCTTAGTGGGGGGGGCACTCATCTTCTATGGCTACACCTTC	CASSLVGGALIFYGYTF
TRBJ1-1	.	TRBV2	TRBD1	TGTGCCAGCAAGGAGGGGGCGCAGAACACTGAAGCTTTCTTT	CASKEGAQNTEAFF
TRBJ1-1	many	TRBV7-6	.	TGTGCCAGCAGCTTAAGTCCGGGGGCTGAAACTGAAGCTTTCTTT	CASSLSPGAETEAFF
TRBJ1-6	.	TRBV27	TRBD1	TGTGCCAGCCGGGACAGCTACTATAATTCACCCCTCCACTTT	CASRDSYYNSPLHF
TRBJ1-2	.	TRBV12-3/TRBV12-4	.	TGTGCCAGCAGTTTTACCCTAGACGGACTCTATGGCTACACCTTC	CASSFTLDGLYGYTF
TRBJ2-3	few	TRBV7-9	.	TGTGCCAGTATCCCGGACCTCTCAGATACGCAGTATTTT	CASIPDLSDTQYF
TRBJ2-7	.	TRBV20-1	.	TGCAGTGCTAGAGATCAAGGGAGCTCCTACGAGCAGTACTTC	CSARDQGSSYEQYF
TRBJ2-7	.	TRBV6-6	.	TGTGCCAGCAGTTACTCAGTAGTAGGAGACGCCACCTACGAGCAGTACTTC	CASSYSVVGDATYEQYF
TRBJ1-2	.	TRBV6-6	.	TGTGCCAGCAGCCTCCTGTCAGGGACCTATGGCTACACCTTC	CASSLLSGTYGYTF
TRBJ1-1	few	TRBV6-5	.	TGTGCCAGCAGTTACTTGGGGGCAGCCACTGAAGCTTTCTTT	CASSYLGAATEAFF
TRBJ2-7	.	TRBV7-9	.	TGTGCCAGCAGCTTTAGGGTCGACGGCGAGCAGTACTTC	CASSFRVDGEQYF
TRBJ2-6	.	TRBV15	.	TGTGCCACCAGCAGAGATCAAAGGCTCTCTGGGGCCAACGTCCTGACTTTC	CATSRDQRLSGANVLTF
TRBJ2-4	.	TRBV28	.	TGTGCCAGCAGTTTACAGGGGCGGACCAAAAACATTCAGTACTTC	CASSLQGRTKNIQYF
TRBJ2-3	few	TRBV7-9	.	TGTGCCAGCAGGATACAGGATCCCCACAGATACACGTACACAGATACGCAGTATTTT	CASRIQDPHRYTYTDTQYF
TRBJ2-5	many	TRBV20-1	TRBD2	TGCAGTGCTACTAGCGGGGGGCCCCTCCAAGAGACCCAGTACTTC	CSATSGGPLQETQYF
TRBJ2-3	many	TRBV7-2	.	TGTGCCAGCAGCTTTCGGACGAGGGGGGCGGATACGCAGTATTTT	CASSFRTRGADTQYF
TRBJ2-1	.	TRBV20-1	TRBD1	TGCAGTGCTAGAGTCCGGACAGGGGGCCACAATGAGCAGTTCTTC	CSARVRTGGHNEQFF
TRBJ1-1	few	TRBV6-1	TRBD1	TGTGCCAGCAGGGGACAGGGGGCTTTAGAAGCTTTCTTT	CASRGQGALEAFF
TRBJ1-6	.	TRBV7-2	.	TGTGCCAGCAGCATAGCAATCGGTAGCTCCTATAATTCACCCCTCCACTTT	CASSIAIGSSYNSPLHF
TRBJ2-5	.	TRBV29-1	.	TGCAGCGTTGAAGATGTGTACCAAGAGACCCAGTACTTC	CSVEDVYQETQYF
TRBJ2-7	.	TRBV20-1	TRBD2	TGCAGTGTTATAGCGGGAGAAAACTACGAGCAGTACTTC	CSVIAGENYEQYF
TRBJ2-3	few	TRBV5-6	TRBD2	TGTGCCAGCAGCTTCTTGACTAGCCAACATACGCAGTATTTT	CASSFLTSQHTQYF
TRBJ2-1	few	TRBV6-1	.	TGTGCCAGCAGCCCCTTCGTCGGGACGGGTACTTACAATGAGCAGTTCTTC	CASSPFVGTGTYNEQFF